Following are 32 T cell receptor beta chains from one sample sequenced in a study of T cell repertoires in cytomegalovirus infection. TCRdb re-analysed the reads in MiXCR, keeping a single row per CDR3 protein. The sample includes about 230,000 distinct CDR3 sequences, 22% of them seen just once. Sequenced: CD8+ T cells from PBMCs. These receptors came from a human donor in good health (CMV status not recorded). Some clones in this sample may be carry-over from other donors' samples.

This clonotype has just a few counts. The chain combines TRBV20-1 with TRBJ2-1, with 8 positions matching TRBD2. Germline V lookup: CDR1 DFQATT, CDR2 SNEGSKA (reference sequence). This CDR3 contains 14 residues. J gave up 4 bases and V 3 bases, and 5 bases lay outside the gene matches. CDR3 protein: CSARVLAEYNEQFF. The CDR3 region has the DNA TGCAGTGCTAGGGTACTAGCGGAATACAATGAGCAGTTCTTC.

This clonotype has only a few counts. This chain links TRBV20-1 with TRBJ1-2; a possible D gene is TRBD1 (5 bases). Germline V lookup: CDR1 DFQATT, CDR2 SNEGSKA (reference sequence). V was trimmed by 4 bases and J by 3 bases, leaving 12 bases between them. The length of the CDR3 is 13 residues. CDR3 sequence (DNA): TGCAGTGCTAAGGATGGGGCAGACTATGGCTACACCTTC. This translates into CSAKDGADYGYTF.

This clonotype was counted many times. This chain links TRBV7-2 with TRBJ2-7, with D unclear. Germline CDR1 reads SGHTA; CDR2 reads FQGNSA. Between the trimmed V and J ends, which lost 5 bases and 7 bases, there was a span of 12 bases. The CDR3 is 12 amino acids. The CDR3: CASSPSTKEQYF. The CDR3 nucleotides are TGTGCCAGCAGCCCCTCGACGAAAGAGCAGTACTTC.

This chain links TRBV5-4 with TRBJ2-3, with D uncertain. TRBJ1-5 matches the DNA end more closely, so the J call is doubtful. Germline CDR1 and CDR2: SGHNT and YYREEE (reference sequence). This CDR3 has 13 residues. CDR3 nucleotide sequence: TGTGCCAGCAGCACCATGATATCAGATACGCAGCATTTT. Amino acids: CASSTMISDTQHF.

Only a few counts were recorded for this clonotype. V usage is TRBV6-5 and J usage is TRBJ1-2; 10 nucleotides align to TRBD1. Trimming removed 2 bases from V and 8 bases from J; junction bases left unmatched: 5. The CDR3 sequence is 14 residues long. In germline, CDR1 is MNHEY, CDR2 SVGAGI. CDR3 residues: CASSYGGTGEGYTF. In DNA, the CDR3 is TGTGCCAGCAGTTACGGAGGGACAGGGGAAGGCTACACCTTC.

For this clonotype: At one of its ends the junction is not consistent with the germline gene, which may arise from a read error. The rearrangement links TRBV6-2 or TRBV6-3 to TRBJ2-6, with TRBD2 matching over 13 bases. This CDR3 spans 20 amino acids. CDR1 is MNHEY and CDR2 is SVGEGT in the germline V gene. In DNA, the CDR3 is TGTGCCGGCAGTACCCTACGGACTAGCGGGGGCACCTCTGGGGCCAACGTCCTGACTTTC. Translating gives CAGSTLRTSGGTSGANVLTF.

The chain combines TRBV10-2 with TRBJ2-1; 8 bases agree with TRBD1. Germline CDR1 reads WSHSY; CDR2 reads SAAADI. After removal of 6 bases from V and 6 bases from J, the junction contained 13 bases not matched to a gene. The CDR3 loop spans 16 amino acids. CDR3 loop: CASSYAETGVGNEQFF. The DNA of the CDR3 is TGCGCCAGCAGCTACGCCGAGACAGGGGTCGGCAATGAGCAGTTCTTC.

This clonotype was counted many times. CDR3 bases: TGTGCCAGCAGCTGGGTCGACTCCTACGAGCAGTACTTC. Its translation: CASSWVDSYEQYF. The V call is TRBV7-9, the J call TRBJ2-7; D not resolved. V was pared by 4 bases and J by 0 bases, with 7 bases between. Germline-derived CDR1 and CDR2 are SEHNR and FQNEAQ (reference sequence). This CDR3 has 13 amino acids.

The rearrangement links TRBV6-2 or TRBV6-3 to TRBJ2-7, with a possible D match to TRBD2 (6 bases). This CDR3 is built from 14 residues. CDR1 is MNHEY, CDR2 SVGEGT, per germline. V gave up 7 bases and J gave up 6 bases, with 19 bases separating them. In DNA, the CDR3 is TGTGCCAGCATTTCCCTATTCGGGAGTTCCGAGCAGTACTTC. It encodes CASISLFGSSEQYF.

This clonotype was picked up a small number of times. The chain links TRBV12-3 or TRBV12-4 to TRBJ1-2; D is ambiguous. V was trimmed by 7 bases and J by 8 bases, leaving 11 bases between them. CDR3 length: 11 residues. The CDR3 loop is CASTDTGGYTF. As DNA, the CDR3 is TGTGCCAGCACCGACACGGGGGGCTACACCTTC.

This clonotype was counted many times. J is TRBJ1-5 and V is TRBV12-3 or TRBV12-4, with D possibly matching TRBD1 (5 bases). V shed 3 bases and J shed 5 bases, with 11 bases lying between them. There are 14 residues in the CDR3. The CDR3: CASSFGGRDQPQHF. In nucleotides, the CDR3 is TGTGCCAGCAGTTTCGGGGGGAGGGATCAGCCCCAGCATTTT.

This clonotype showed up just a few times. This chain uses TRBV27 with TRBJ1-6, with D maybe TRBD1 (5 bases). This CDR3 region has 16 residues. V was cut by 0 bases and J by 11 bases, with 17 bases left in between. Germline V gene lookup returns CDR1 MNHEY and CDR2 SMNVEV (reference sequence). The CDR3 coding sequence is TGTGCCAGCAGTTTATCGCCCCTGGTCAGGGATGCACCCCTCCACTTT. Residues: CASSLSPLVRDAPLHF.

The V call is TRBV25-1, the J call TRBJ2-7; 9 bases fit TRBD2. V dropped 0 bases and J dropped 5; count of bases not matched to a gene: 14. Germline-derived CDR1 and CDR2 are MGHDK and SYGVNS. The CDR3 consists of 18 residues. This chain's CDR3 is CASSEYGPRGLAGNEQYF. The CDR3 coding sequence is TGTGCCAGCAGTGAATATGGCCCCCGGGGGCTAGCGGGGAACGAGCAGTACTTC.

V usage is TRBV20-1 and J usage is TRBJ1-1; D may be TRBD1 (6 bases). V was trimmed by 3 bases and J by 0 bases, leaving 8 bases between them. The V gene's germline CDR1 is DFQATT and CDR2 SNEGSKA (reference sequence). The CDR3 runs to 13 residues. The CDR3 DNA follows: TGCAGTGCTAGGGACAGCTTGAACACTGAAGCTTTCTTT. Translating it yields CSARDSLNTEAFF.

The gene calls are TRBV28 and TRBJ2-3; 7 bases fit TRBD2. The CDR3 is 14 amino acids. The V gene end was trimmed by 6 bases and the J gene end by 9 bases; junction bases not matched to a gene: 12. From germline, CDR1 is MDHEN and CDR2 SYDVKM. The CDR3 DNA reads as TGTGCCAGCAGAGAACCGGGACTAACCCTCACGCAGTATTTT. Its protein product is CASREPGLTLTQYF.

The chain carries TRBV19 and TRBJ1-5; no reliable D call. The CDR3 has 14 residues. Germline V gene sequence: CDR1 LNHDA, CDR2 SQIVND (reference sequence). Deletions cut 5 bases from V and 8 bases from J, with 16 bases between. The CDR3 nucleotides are TGTGCCAGTAGTTCACCGGGAGGGAGGGAGCCCCAGCATTTT. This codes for CASSSPGGREPQHF.

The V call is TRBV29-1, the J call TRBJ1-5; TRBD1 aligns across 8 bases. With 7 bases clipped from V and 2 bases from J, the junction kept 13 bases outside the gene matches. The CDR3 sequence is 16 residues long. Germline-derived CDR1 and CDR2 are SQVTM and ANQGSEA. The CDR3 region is CSDFARTGYGNQPQHF. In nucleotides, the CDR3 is TGCAGCGACTTCGCGAGGACAGGGTATGGCAATCAGCCCCAGCATTTT.

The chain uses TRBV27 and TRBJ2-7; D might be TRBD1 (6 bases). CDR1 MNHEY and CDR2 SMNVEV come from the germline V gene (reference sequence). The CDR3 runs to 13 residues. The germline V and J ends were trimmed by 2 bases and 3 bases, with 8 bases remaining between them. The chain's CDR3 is CASSLDRYYEQYF. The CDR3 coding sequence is TGTGCCAGCAGTTTAGACAGGTACTACGAGCAGTACTTC.

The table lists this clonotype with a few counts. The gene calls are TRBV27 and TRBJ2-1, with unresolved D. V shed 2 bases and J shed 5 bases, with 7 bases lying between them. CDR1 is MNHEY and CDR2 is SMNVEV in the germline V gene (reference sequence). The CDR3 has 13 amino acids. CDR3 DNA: TGTGCCAGCAGTTTAGCACTCCACAATGAGCAGTTCTTC. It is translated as CASSLALHNEQFF.

In DNA, the CDR3 is TGTGCCAGCAGCTTCGATGACTACGAGCAGTACTTC. Amino acids: CASSFDDYEQYF. This chain links TRBV7-9 with TRBJ2-7; D unclear. V shed 3 bases and J shed 3 bases, with 6 bases lying between them. Germline values: CDR1 SEHNR, CDR2 FQNEAQ (reference sequence). The CDR3 is made up of 12 amino acids.

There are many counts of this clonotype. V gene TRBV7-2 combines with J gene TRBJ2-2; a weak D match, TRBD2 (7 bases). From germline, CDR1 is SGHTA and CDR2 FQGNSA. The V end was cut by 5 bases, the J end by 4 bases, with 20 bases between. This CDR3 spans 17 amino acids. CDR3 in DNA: TGTGCCAGCAGCCCCAACGGGCGGGGGCTTGTCACCGGGGAGCTGTTTTTT. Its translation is CASSPNGRGLVTGELFF.

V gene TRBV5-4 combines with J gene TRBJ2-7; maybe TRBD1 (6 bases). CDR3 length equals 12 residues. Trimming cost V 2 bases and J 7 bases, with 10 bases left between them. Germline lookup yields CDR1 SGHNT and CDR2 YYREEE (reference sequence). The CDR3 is CASSLQGREQYF. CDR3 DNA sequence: TGTGCCAGCAGCTTACAGGGACGAGAGCAGTACTTC. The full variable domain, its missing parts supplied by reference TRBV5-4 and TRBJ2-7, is ETGVTQSPTHLIKTRGQQVTLRCSSQSGHNTVSWYQQALGQGPQFIFQYYREEENGRGNFPPRFSGLQFPNYSSELNVNALELDDSALYLCASSLQGREQYFGPGTRLTVT.

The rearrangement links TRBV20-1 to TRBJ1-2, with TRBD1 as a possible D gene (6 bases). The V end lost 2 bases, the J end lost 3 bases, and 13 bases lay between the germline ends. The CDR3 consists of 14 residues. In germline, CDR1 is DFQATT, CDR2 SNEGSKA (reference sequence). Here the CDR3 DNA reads TGCAGTGCTAGAAGGCAGGGGTGGGACTATGGCTACACCTTC. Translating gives CSARRQGWDYGYTF.

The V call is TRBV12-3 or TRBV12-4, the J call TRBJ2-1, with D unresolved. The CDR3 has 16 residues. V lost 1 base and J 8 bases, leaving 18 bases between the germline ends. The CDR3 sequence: CASSLGNSIWGDEQFF. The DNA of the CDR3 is TGTGCCAGCAGTTTAGGGAACTCAATATGGGGTGATGAGCAGTTCTTC.

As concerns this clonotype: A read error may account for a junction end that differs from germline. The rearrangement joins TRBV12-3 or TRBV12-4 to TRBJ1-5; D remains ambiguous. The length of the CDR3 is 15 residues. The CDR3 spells CASSLGSAGNQPQHF. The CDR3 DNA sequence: TGTGCCAGCAGTTTAGGCTCGGCGGGCAACCAGCCCCAGCATTTT.

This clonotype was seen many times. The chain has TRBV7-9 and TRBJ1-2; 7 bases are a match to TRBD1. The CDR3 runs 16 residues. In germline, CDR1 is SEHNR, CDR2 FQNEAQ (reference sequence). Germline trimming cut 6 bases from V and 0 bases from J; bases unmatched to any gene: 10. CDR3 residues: CASSTLRQGTNYGYTF. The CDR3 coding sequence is TGTGCCAGCAGTACCCTTAGACAGGGAACTAACTATGGCTACACCTTC.

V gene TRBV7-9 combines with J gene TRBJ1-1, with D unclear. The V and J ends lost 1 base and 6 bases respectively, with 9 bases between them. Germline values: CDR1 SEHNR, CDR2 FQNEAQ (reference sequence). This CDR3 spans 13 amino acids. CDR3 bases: TGTGCCAGCAGCTTAGTCGTGAGCGCTGAAGCTTTCTTT. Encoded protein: CASSLVVSAEAFF.

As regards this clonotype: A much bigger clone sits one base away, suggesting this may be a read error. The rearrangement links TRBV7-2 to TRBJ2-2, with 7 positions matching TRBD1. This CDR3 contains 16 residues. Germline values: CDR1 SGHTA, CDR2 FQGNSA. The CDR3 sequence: CAGSWGTATGMGELFF. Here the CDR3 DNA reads TGTGCCGGCAGCTGGGGGACAGCGACCGGGATGGGGGAGCTGTTTTTT.

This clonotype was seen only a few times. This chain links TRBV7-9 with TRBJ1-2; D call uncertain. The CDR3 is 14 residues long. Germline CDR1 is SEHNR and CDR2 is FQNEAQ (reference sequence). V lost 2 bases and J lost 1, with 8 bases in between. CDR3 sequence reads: CASSLWRDNYGYTF. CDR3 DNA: TGTGCCAGCAGCTTATGGCGGGATAACTATGGCTACACCTTC.

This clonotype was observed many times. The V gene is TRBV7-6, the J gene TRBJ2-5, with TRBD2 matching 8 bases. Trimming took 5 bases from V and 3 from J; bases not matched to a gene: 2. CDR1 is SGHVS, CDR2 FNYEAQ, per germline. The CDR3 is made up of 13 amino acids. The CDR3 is CASSTTSEETQYF. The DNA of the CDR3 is TGTGCCAGCAGCACGACTAGCGAAGAGACCCAGTACTTC.

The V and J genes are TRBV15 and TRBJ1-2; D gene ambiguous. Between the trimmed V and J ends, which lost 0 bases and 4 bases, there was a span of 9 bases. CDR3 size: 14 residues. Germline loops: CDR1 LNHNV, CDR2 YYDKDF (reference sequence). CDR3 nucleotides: TGTGCCACCAGCAGAGATCGGGCATTCTATGGCTACACCTTC. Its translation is CATSRDRAFYGYTF. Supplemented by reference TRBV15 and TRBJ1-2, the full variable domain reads DAMVIQNPRYQVTQFGKPVTLSCSQTLNHNVMYWYQQKSSQAPKLLFHYYDKDFNNEADTPDNFQSRRPNTSFCFLDIRSPGLGDTAMYLCATSRDRAFYGYTFGSGTRLTVV.

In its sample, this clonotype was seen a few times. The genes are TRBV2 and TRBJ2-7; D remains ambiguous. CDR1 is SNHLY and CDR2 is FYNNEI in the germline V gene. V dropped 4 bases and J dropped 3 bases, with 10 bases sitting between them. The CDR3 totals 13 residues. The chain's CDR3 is CASSGGRDYEQYF. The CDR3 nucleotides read TGTGCCAGCAGTGGGGGAAGGGACTACGAGCAGTACTTC.